Below, 25 T cell receptor beta chains from the same sample are listed, as sequenced in a study of cytomegalovirus exposure and HLA in healthy donors. This PCR relied on a set of 60 Vbeta primers and 13 Jbeta primers. Measured with immunoSEQ multiplex PCR; TCRdb has only the in-frame clones, and not every one. Of fewer than 70,000 clones in the sample, roughly 74% were seen once. Sequencing was performed on PBMCs. These receptors were collected from a woman aged 60-70 years in good health and CMV-seropositive.

The genes are TRBV4-1 and TRBJ2-1; 11 bases agree with TRBD2. With 3 bases clipped from V and 11 bases from J, the junction kept 3 bases outside the gene matches. Looked up from germline, CDR1 is MGHRA and CDR2 is YSYEKL. There are 13 residues in the CDR3. CDR3 sequence: CASSQGTSGKQFF. The DNA of the CDR3 is TGCGCCAGCAGCCAGGGGACTAGCGGAAAGCAGTTCTTC.

The chain recombines TRBV6-5 with TRBJ2-7, with 7 bases identical to TRBD1. The CDR3 has 15 amino acids. Germline trimming cut 2 bases from V and 1 base from J; bases unmatched to any gene: 5. CDR1 is MNHEY and CDR2 is SVGAGI in the germline V gene. CDR3 sequence reads: CASSYMTGTSYEQYF. The CDR3 DNA sequence: TGTGCCAGCAGTTACATGACAGGGACATCCTACGAGCAGTACTTC.

This chain links TRBV5-6 with TRBJ2-7; a weak D match, TRBD1 (6 bases). V lost 4 bases and J lost 2, with 13 bases in between. Germline-derived CDR1 and CDR2 are SGHDT and YYEEEE. The CDR3 sequence is 14 residues long. The CDR3 bases are TGTGCCAGCAGCAGCCCTGGGGGCGCCTACGAGCAGTACTTC. This encodes CASSSPGGAYEQYF.

V and J are TRBV19 and TRBJ1-2; D call uncertain. The CDR3 spans 14 residues. V dropped 10 bases and J dropped 5 bases, with 20 bases sitting between them. The germline gives CDR1 LNHDA, CDR2 SQIVND (reference sequence). Written as DNA, the CDR3 is TGTGCCACAAGGGTCCGGGGTGGGGAATATGGCTACACCTTC. It encodes CATRVRGGEYGYTF.

This chain uses TRBV7-9 with TRBJ1-2; D gene ambiguous. With 5 bases removed from V and 4 bases from J, the gap between germline ends came to 14 bases. This CDR3 comprises 14 residues. Germline-derived CDR1 and CDR2 are SEHNR and FQNEAQ (reference sequence). This CDR3 reads CASSRLTDIYGYTF. In DNA, the CDR3 is TGTGCCAGCAGCAGACTGACCGATATCTATGGCTACACCTTC.

CDR3 nucleotides: TGCGCCAGCAGCTCCCGAGGGGGGGGACGGCAGAACACTGAAGCTTTCTTT. Amino acids: CASSSRGGGRQNTEAFF. V and J are TRBV5-1 and TRBJ1-1; maybe TRBD1 (6 bases). Trimming took 3 bases from V and 1 from J, leaving 19 bases between them. Germline assignment: CDR1 SGHRS and CDR2 YFSETQ. CDR3 length equals 17 residues.

This rearrangement joins TRBV7-8 to TRBJ2-7; the D is unclear. The V and J ends lost 1 base and 6 bases respectively, with 4 bases between them. Germline V gene data show CDR1 as SGHVS and CDR2 as FQNEAQ. The CDR3 has 11 amino acids. Here the CDR3 DNA reads TGTGCCAGCAGCTTAGTCTCCGAGCAGTACTTC. It codes for CASSLVSEQYF. The full variable domain, with the rest looked up from reference TRBV7-8 and TRBJ2-7, is GAGVSQSPRYKVAKRGQDVALRCDPISGHVSLFWYQQALGQGPEFLTYFQNEAQLDKSGLPSDRFFAERPEGSVSTLKIQRTQQEDSAVYLCASSLVSEQYFGPGTRLTVT.

This clone was picked up a small number of times. This chain uses TRBV5-1 with TRBJ1-1; 8 positions match TRBD1. This CDR3 spans 17 amino acids. Trimming at V came to 0 bases and at J to 0 bases, leaving 7 bases not matched to a gene. Germline CDR1 SGHRS, CDR2 YFSETQ. CDR3 DNA sequence: TGCGCCAGCAGCTTGGGCCAGGGGGCTTTTATGAACACTGAAGCTTTCTTT. It encodes CASSLGQGAFMNTEAFF.

The V gene is TRBV11-1, the J gene TRBJ1-1; D possibly corresponds to TRBD1 (5 bases). CDR1 and CDR2 (germline): SGHAT, FQDESV (reference sequence). Trimming took 5 bases from V and 1 from J, leaving 17 bases between them. The CDR3 extends over 16 amino acids. CDR3 nucleotides: TGTGCCAGCAGCCGAAACTTAGGGGAGGGGAACACTGAAGCTTTCTTT. Protein: CASSRNLGEGNTEAFF.

The CDR3 sequence: CASSRDRNTEAFF. CDR3 coding DNA: TGTGCCAGCAGTAGGGACAGAAACACTGAAGCTTTCTTT. The chain recombines TRBV7-9 with TRBJ1-1; 7 nucleotides align to TRBD1. The CDR3 runs to 13 residues. J lost 2 bases, V lost 6 bases, and 3 bases had no gene match. CDR1 is SEHNR, CDR2 FQNEAQ, per germline (reference sequence).

This clone has only a few counts. The chain is built from TRBV7-8 and TRBJ2-2, with 10 positions matching TRBD2. V trimming: 1 base; J trimming: 4 bases; junction bases outside the gene matches: 6. Germline CDR1 SGHVS, CDR2 FQNEAQ. The CDR3 has 17 residues. The CDR3 region has the DNA TGTGCCAGCAGCTTAGTGGGGCTAGCGGGGGCCACCGGGGAGCTGTTTTTT. Translation: CASSLVGLAGATGELFF. The complete variable domain, with remaining parts taken from reference TRBV7-8 and TRBJ2-2, reads GAGVSQSPRYKVAKRGQDVALRCDPISGHVSLFWYQQALGQGPEFLTYFQNEAQLDKSGLPSDRFFAERPEGSVSTLKIQRTQQEDSAVYLCASSLVGLAGATGELFFGEGSRLTVL.

J is TRBJ1-1 and V is TRBV21-1. TRBV21-1 is a pseudogene locus. The CDR3 is made up of 14 amino acids. For the CDR3, the DNA is TGTGCCCGCAGACGGGAGGGGGTCCGGGTTGGGACTTTCTTT. Its translation: CARRREGVRVGTFF.

The chain is built from TRBV28 and TRBJ1-4; D gene ambiguous. Germline CDR1 and CDR2: MDHEN and SYDVKM. The CDR3 length is 14 residues. The V end was cut by 4 bases, the J end by 4 bases, with 10 bases between. The CDR3 is CASSSRALNEKLFF. Here the CDR3 DNA reads TGTGCCAGCAGTTCTCGAGCCCTTAATGAAAAACTGTTTTTT.

DNA of the CDR3: TGTGCCAGTAGTCGTTCCGGGACAGGGTATAGCAATCAGCCCCAGCATTTT. It translates to CASSRSGTGYSNQPQHF. The chain links TRBV19 to TRBJ1-5; 9 bases map to TRBD1. V lost 5 bases to trimming and J lost 0 bases; unmatched junction nucleotides: 8. CDR1 and CDR2 from the germline V gene are LNHDA and SQIVND (reference sequence). The length of the CDR3 is 17 residues.

V gene TRBV5-1 combines with J gene TRBJ2-5, with D unresolved. The CDR3 extends over 14 amino acids. The ends were cut back, 0 bases at V and 5 bases at J, with 11 bases in the middle. Germline V CDR1 and CDR2: SGHRS, YFSETQ. The CDR3 reads CASSLEVLQETQYF. The CDR3 nucleotides are TGCGCCAGCAGCTTGGAAGTTCTACAGGAGACCCAGTACTTC.

V gene TRBV6-5 combines with J gene TRBJ2-1, with a weak D call TRBD2 (5 bases). Germline lookup yields CDR1 MNHEY and CDR2 SVGAGI. The CDR3 totals 15 residues. V was cut by 0 bases and J by 4 bases, with 10 bases left in between. The CDR3 protein is CASSYSGARYNEQFF. CDR3 DNA sequence: TGTGCCAGCAGTTACTCGGGAGCCCGGTACAATGAGCAGTTCTTC.

The rearrangement links TRBV5-1 to TRBJ2-1; a weak D match, TRBD2 (5 bases). The CDR3 consists of 16 residues. Germline V lookup: CDR1 SGHRS, CDR2 YFSETQ. V lost 4 bases to trimming and J lost 4 bases, with 18 bases between them. The CDR3 nucleotides read TGCGCCAGCAGCCCTTCGGGGTGGACGGGATACAATGAGCAGTTCTTC. Its translation is CASSPSGWTGYNEQFF.

This chain links TRBV10-3 with TRBJ1-2; D remains unclear. Germline CDR1 and CDR2: ENHRY and SYGVKD. This CDR3 is 13 amino acids long. Between the trimmed V and J ends, which lost 0 bases and 8 bases, there was a span of 10 bases. As DNA, the CDR3 is TGTGCCATCAGTGAGTCTAAGACAAAAGGCTACACCTTC. Translation: CAISESKTKGYTF.

This chain connects TRBV7-9 to TRBJ1-3; D is unclear. V was trimmed by 5 bases and J by 0 bases, leaving 14 bases between them. The CDR3 sequence is 16 residues long. Germline CDR1 is SEHNR and CDR2 is FQNEAQ (reference sequence). The CDR3 spells CASSHDPGHSGNTIYF. As DNA, the CDR3 is TGTGCCAGCAGCCATGACCCGGGTCACTCTGGAAACACCATATATTTT.

On this clone itself: As the CDR3 is not closed by the conserved phenylalanine or tryptophan, this likely results from a read error. Because the CDR3's place on the DNA is in doubt, the DNA is left out and the CDR3 is given as listed by TCRdb. This chain connects TRBV30 to TRBJ1-2; the D call TRBD1 from the table was never checked on the DNA. The germline V gene encodes CDR1 GTSNPN and CDR2 SVGIG (reference sequence). The CDR3 is 13 amino acids long, termini counted. CDR3 sequence: CAWSVQTGLGYTV.

The rearrangement links TRBV5-4 to TRBJ1-2; no clear D gene. CDR3 length: 13 amino acids. Per germline, CDR1 SGHNT and CDR2 YYREEE (reference sequence). Trimming stripped 0 bases from V and 5 bases from J, with 8 bases between. CDR3 sequence reads: CASSLDNSYGYTF. The CDR3 DNA sequence: TGTGCCAGCAGCTTGGACAACAGTTATGGCTACACCTTC.

The chain is built from TRBV29-1 and TRBJ2-7; a possible D gene is TRBD1 (5 bases). The CDR3 contains 11 residues. The germline CDR1 and CDR2 sequences are SQVTM and ANQGSEA. Here the CDR3 DNA reads TGCAGTGGGGCCTACGATTACGAGCAGTACGTC. Encoded protein: CSGAYDYEQYV.

The CDR3 bases are TGTGCCAGCAGTCCGGGACTAGCGGTATCGTCAGATACGCAGTATTTT. It is translated as CASSPGLAVSSDTQYF. V is TRBV2 and J is TRBJ2-3; 11 bases line up with TRBD2. Per the germline V gene, CDR1 is SNHLY and CDR2 is FYNNEI. The CDR3 has 16 amino acids. With V trimmed by 5 bases and J by 4 bases, 8 bases remained unmatched.

This clone showed up just a few times. The CDR3 end shows no conserved phenylalanine or tryptophan, and so a read error is likely. The same CDR3 also results from other DNA sequences found in this sample. This chain joins TRBV9 and TRBJ1-3; D not resolved. V shed 4 bases and J shed 7 bases, with 6 bases lying between them. Germline loops: CDR1 SGDLS, CDR2 YYNGEE. The CDR3 runs to 11 residues. This CDR3 is CASSNPNTIYC. The CDR3 bases are TGTGCCAGCAGCAACCCGAACACCATATATTGT.

The chain's CDR3 is CASQRQGVRDEQFF. The CDR3 nucleotides read TGTGCCAGCCAAAGACAGGGGGTCAGGGATGAGCAGTTCTTC. The chain recombines TRBV2 with TRBJ2-1; 9 bases fit TRBD1. V lost 8 bases, J lost 8 bases, and 10 bases stayed unmatched. This CDR3 is built from 14 residues. From germline, CDR1 is SNHLY and CDR2 FYNNEI.